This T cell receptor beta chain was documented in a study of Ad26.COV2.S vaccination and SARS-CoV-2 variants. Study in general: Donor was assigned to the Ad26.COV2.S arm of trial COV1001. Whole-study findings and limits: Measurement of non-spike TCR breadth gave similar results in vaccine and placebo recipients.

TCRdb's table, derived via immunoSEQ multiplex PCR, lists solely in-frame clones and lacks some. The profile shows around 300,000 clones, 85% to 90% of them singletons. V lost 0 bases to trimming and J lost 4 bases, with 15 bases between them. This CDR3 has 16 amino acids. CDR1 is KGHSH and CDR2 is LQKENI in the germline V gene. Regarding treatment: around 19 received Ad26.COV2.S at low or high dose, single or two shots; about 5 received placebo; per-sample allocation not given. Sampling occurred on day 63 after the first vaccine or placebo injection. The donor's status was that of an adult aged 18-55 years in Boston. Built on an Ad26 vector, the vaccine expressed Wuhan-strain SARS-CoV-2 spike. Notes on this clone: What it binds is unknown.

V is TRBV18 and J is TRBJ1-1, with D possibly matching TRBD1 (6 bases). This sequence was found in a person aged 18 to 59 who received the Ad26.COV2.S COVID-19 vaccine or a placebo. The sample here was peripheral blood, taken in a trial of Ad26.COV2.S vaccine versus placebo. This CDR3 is CASSPPRQAGGTEAFF. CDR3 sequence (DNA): TGTGCCAGCTCACCACCCCGACAGGCCGGAGGCACTGAAGCTTTCTTT. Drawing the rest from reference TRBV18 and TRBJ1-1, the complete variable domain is NAGVMQNPRHLVRRRGQEARLRCSPMKGHSHVYWYRQLPEEGLKFMVYLQKENIIDESGMPKERFSAEFPKEGPSILRIQQVVRGDSAAYFCASSPPRQAGGTEAFFGQGTRLTVV.